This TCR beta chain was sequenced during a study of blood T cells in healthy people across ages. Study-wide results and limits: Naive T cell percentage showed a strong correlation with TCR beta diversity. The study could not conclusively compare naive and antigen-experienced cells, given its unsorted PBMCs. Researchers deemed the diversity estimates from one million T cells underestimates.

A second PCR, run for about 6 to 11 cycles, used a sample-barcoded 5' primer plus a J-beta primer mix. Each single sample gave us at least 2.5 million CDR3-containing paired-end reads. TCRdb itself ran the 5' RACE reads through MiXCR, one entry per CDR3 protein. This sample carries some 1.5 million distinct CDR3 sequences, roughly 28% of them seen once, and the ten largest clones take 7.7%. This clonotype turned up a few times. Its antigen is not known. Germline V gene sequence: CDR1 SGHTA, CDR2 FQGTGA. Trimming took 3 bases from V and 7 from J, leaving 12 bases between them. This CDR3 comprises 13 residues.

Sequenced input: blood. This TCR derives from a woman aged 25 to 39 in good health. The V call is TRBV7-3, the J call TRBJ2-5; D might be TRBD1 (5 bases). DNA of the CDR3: TGTGCCAGCAGCTTTAGGACCCAGGGGACCCAGTACTTC. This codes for CASSFRTQGTQYF.